This T cell receptor beta chain was identified in a study of CD8 T cells in ankylosing spondylitis. TCRdb re-called the 5' RACE reads with MiXCR, one entry per CDR3 protein. The sample yields roughly 370,000 distinct CDR3 sequences, 20% to 25% seen once. Study-level results: Apparently characteristic of ankylosing spondylitis blood was a TCR beta motif (under ten highly homologous variants). Reports of some motif variants in reactive arthritis synovial fluid and blood predate this one.

As to this clonotype: As yet, its antigen is unknown.

Trimming took 5 bases from V and 0 from J, leaving 16 bases between them. The V gene's germline CDR1 is DFQATT and CDR2 SNEGSKA (reference sequence). CDR3 length: 16 residues. The rearrangement links TRBV20-1 to TRBJ2-2, with D uncertain. The sequence derives from a male donor with ankylosing spondylitis. Sequences were obtained from blood, either unsorted or a sorted T cell fraction (not recorded which). This CDR3 reads CSARRAKTANTGELFF. The CDR3 DNA follows: TGCAGTGCTCGCCGAGCCAAGACTGCGAACACCGGGGAGCTGTTTTTT.